Listed below are T cell receptor beta chains from one sample, sequenced in a study of shared T cell receptors in the human thymus. Profiled with immunoSEQ multiplex PCR; TCRdb holds only in-frame clones, not every one. In the table there are about 380,000 clones, 95% of which are singletons. Sequenced sample: thymocytes. The receptors originated from a human donor. The CDR3 runs from the conserved cysteine through the conserved F or W.

V gene: TRBV2; CDR3 protein: CASSVEGIQEGETQYF
V gene: TRBV28; CDR3 protein: CASSFYEGAGGYTF
V gene: TRBV5-4; CDR3 protein: CASSLVDVASTDTQYF
V gene: TRBV19; CDR3 protein: CASTPTGGMGGANVLTF
V gene: TRBV5-1; CDR3 protein: CASSPRTGGQETQYF
V gene: TRBV5-4; CDR3 protein: CASSFQSAEETQYF
V gene: TRBV15; CDR3 protein: CATSRRQGQETQYF
V gene: TRBV7-9; CDR3 protein: CASSLGLAYYNEQFF
V gene: TRBV28; CDR3 protein: CASLRTSGPNTDTQYF
V gene: TRBV30; CDR3 protein: CAWRGLDRGNTEAFF
V gene: TRBV10-1; CDR3 protein: CATMGGHNEQFF
V gene: TRBV27; CDR3 protein: CASSFGPGCGTGELFF
V gene: TRBV4-2; CDR3 protein: CASSQVSCYEQYF
V gene: TRBV2; CDR3 protein: CASSMLQGTIYEQYF
V gene: TRBV5-8; CDR3 protein: CASRHRNAGYTF
V gene: TRBV14; CDR3 protein: CASSRLDSLRQFF
V gene: TRBV6-5; CDR3 protein: CASRTRETQYF
V gene: TRBV7-2; CDR3 protein: CASSLARATDTQYF
V gene: TRBV18; CDR3 protein: CASSPAELGASGGYTF
V gene: TRBV4-3; CDR3 protein: CASSRLWDESYNEQFF
V gene: TRBV7-6; CDR3 protein: CASSPNPGTGVWEQYF